Below are 11 T cell receptor beta chains sequenced from a single sample in a study of T cell responses to AZD1222 COVID-19 vaccine. Profiling relied on immunoSEQ multiplex PCR, and the TCRdb table lists in-frame clones only, not all of them. The table includes about 120,000 clones, just over 85% detected once. This specimen was peripheral blood, taken on day 0 of AZD1222 vaccination. All receptors derive from an adult in good health.

The J gene is TRBJ1-2, the V gene TRBV6-5, with 8 positions matching TRBD1. The trim removed 2 bases at V and 4 bases at J, leaving 6 bases unmatched. This CDR3 region has 15 residues. CDR1 is MNHEY and CDR2 is SVGAGI in the germline V gene. The CDR3 region has the DNA TGTGCCAGCAGTTACCGCATCGACAGGGGCTATGGCTACACCTTC. This sequence encodes CASSYRIDRGYGYTF.

V is TRBV6-2 or TRBV6-3 and J is TRBJ2-2; 7 nucleotides match TRBD1. The CDR3 has 15 residues. Trimming removed 6 bases from V and 1 base from J; junction bases left unmatched: 5. Germline V CDR1 and CDR2: MNHEY, SVGEGT. The chain's CDR3 is CASSSRGRNTGELFF. CDR3 sequence (DNA): TGTGCCAGCAGCTCCAGGGGGAGGAACACCGGGGAGCTGTTTTTT.

V and J are TRBV5-1 and TRBJ2-5, with 7 bases matching TRBD1. CDR3 length: 14 amino acids. V was clipped by 0 bases and J by 5 bases; unmatched bases: 4. The germline CDR1 and CDR2 sequences are SGHRS and YFSETQ. The CDR3 loop reads CASSLEGAEETQYF. The CDR3 nucleotides are TGCGCCAGCAGCTTGGAGGGGGCAGAGGAGACCCAGTACTTC.

The genes are TRBV4-3 and TRBJ2-7; the D gene is possibly TRBD1 (5 bases). From germline, CDR1 is LGHNA and CDR2 YSLEER. V was cut by 3 bases and J by 5 bases, with 20 bases left in between. The CDR3 spans 16 residues. This chain's CDR3 is CASSHQANAGSDEQYF. The CDR3 coding sequence is TGCGCCAGCAGCCACCAGGCCAACGCAGGGTCGGACGAGCAGTACTTC.

The chain employs TRBV27 and TRBJ2-7, with TRBD1 matching 9 bases. The V gene end was trimmed by 8 bases and the J gene end by 0 bases; junction bases not matched to a gene: 5. From germline, CDR1 is MNHEY and CDR2 SMNVEV (reference sequence). This CDR3 comprises 14 residues. DNA of the CDR3: TGTGCCAGCGCGGACAGGGGTACCTCCTACGAGCAGTACTTC. Protein: CASADRGTSYEQYF.

J is TRBJ2-7 and V is TRBV10-3, with D perhaps TRBD2 (7 bases). CDR1 is ENHRY and CDR2 is SYGVKD in the germline V gene. The CDR3 sequence is 13 residues long. Trimming cost V 6 bases and J 3 bases, with 12 bases left between them. The CDR3 reads CAIRGGDNYEQYF. The CDR3 DNA reads TGTGCCATCAGGGGGGGGGACAACTACGAGCAGTACTTC.

The rearrangement uses TRBV11-2 and TRBJ1-5; 7 bases map to TRBD1. The CDR3 is made up of 16 amino acids. J gave up 2 bases and V 5 bases, and 9 bases lay outside the gene matches. The germline V gene has CDR1 SGHAT and CDR2 FQNNGV. The CDR3 protein is CASSPQGGYGNQPQHF. The CDR3 bases are TGTGCCAGCAGCCCGCAGGGGGGTTATGGCAATCAGCCCCAGCATTTT.

The chain links TRBV5-1 to TRBJ2-7, with 9 positions matching TRBD2. The CDR3 is 17 residues long. Germline V gives CDR1 SGHRS, CDR2 YFSETQ. The V and J ends lost 2 bases and 2 bases, in that order; junction bases with no gene match: 11. CDR3 coding DNA: TGCGCCAGCAGCTTTAGTAGCGGGGGTTCCAGTCCCTACGAGCAGTACTTC. Its protein is CASSFSSGGSSPYEQYF.

V and J are TRBV7-2 and TRBJ2-3, with D tentatively TRBD2 (6 bases). The CDR3 is made up of 15 amino acids. Germline V CDR1 and CDR2: SGHTA, FQGNSA. With 5 bases removed from V and 0 bases from J, the gap between germline ends came to 12 bases. In DNA form, the CDR3 reads TGTGCCAGCAGCGACGCCGGGACTAGCACAGATACGCAGTATTTT. Protein: CASSDAGTSTDTQYF. The full variable domain, its missing parts supplied by reference TRBV7-2 and TRBJ2-3, is GAGVSQSPSNKVTEKGKDVELRCDPISGHTALYWYRQSLGQGLEFLIYFQGNSAPDKSGLPSDRFSAERTGGSVSTLTIQRTQQEDSAVYLCASSDAGTSTDTQYFGPGTRLTVL.

The V call is TRBV29-1, the J call TRBJ2-7; D possibly corresponds to TRBD1 (6 bases). V lost 6 bases, J lost 0 bases, and 15 bases lay in between. The CDR3 consists of 14 residues. The germline CDR1 and CDR2 sequences are SQVTM and ANQGSEA. CDR3 amino acids: CSVSRTAFSYEQYF. The CDR3 DNA is TGCAGCGTGTCCAGGACAGCCTTCTCCTACGAGCAGTACTTC.

The chain employs TRBV5-1 and TRBJ1-2, with 7 bases matching TRBD1. CDR3 length: 15 amino acids. Germline loops: CDR1 SGHRS, CDR2 YFSETQ. V lost 2 bases, J lost 4 bases, and 8 bases stayed unmatched. This CDR3 reads CASSFYRQGFYGYTF. CDR3 coding DNA: TGCGCCAGCAGCTTCTACCGACAGGGCTTCTATGGCTACACCTTC.